Listed below are T cell receptor beta chains from one sample, sequenced in a study of blood T cell repertoires in COVID-19. Profiled with immunoSEQ multiplex PCR; TCRdb holds only in-frame clones, not every one. The repertoire consists of about 240,000 clones, with roughly 80% occurring once and the leading ten covering roughly an eighth. Sequenced: peripheral blood. Source of these receptors: a woman aged 55-69 years with active or convalescent COVID-19. The CDR3 runs from the conserved cysteine through the conserved F or W. D genes are given only for firm matches. Rows may omit the clone size; those that give it use once, few, many or a size class.

clone size: .; V gene: TRBV7-9; J gene: TRBJ1-1; D gene: TRBD1; CDR3 protein: CASSRNRGLANTEAFF; CDR3 DNA: TGTGCCAGCAGCCGTAACAGGGGGCTGGCGAACACTGAAGCTTTCTTT
clone size: .; V gene: TRBV7-9; J gene: TRBJ2-5; D gene: TRBD2; CDR3 protein: CASSLGGLAEETQYF; CDR3 DNA: TGTGCCAGCAGCTTAGGGGGACTAGCAGAAGAGACCCAGTACTTC
clone size: .; V gene: TRBV19; J gene: TRBJ1-6; D gene: .; CDR3 protein: CASSSLRNSPLHF; CDR3 DNA: TGTGCCAGTAGTTCCCTCAGGAATTCACCCCTCCACTTT
clone size: .; V gene: TRBV7-2; J gene: TRBJ2-7; D gene: TRBD1; CDR3 protein: CASSLGTGEGQYF; CDR3 DNA: TGTGCCAGCAGCTTAGGGACAGGGGAAGGTCAGTACTTC
clone size: once; V gene: TRBV5-5; J gene: TRBJ2-3; D gene: .; CDR3 protein: CASSLDRGGIPTDTQYF; CDR3 DNA: TGTGCCAGCAGCTTGGACAGGGGAGGTATTCCTACAGATACGCAGTATTTT
clone size: .; V gene: TRBV28; J gene: TRBJ1-5; D gene: TRBD1; CDR3 protein: CASSRDRGLGIGNQPQHF; CDR3 DNA: TGTGCCAGCAGCCGGGACAGGGGACTTGGCATAGGCAATCAGCCCCAGCATTTT
clone size: .; V gene: TRBV5-8; J gene: TRBJ2-3; D gene: .; CDR3 protein: CASRGGPTSTDTQYF; CDR3 DNA: TGTGCCAGCAGGGGGGGGCCTACTAGCACAGATACGCAGTATTTT
clone size: .; V gene: TRBV19; J gene: TRBJ1-5; D gene: .; CDR3 protein: CASSDTGYSNQPQHF; CDR3 DNA: TGTGCCAGTAGTGATACAGGGTATAGCAATCAGCCCCAGCATTTT
clone size: .; V gene: TRBV7-6; J gene: TRBJ2-3; D gene: TRBD2; CDR3 protein: CASSFRTSGGITDTQYF; CDR3 DNA: TGTGCCAGCAGCTTCCGGACTAGCGGGGGGATCACAGATACGCAGTATTTT
clone size: .; V gene: TRBV5-1; J gene: TRBJ2-3; D gene: .; CDR3 protein: CASSLLRLSTDTQYF; CDR3 DNA: TGCGCCAGCAGCTTGCTTAGACTGAGCACAGATACGCAGTATTTT
clone size: .; V gene: TRBV18; J gene: TRBJ1-5; D gene: TRBD1; CDR3 protein: CASSPTRDSPQPQHF; CDR3 DNA: TGTGCCAGCTCACCGACTAGGGACAGCCCCCAGCCCCAGCATTTT
clone size: .; V gene: TRBV3-1/TRBV3-2; J gene: TRBJ1-2; D gene: .; CDR3 protein: CASSQGLYGYTF; CDR3 DNA: TGTGCCAGCAGCCAGGGGCTCTATGGCTACACCTTC
clone size: once; V gene: TRBV5-8; J gene: TRBJ1-1; D gene: TRBD1; CDR3 protein: CASSPGTVGDTEAFF; CDR3 DNA: TGTGCCAGCAGCCCAGGGACAGTGGGTGACACTGAAGCTTTCTTT
clone size: .; V gene: TRBV7-6; J gene: TRBJ1-6; D gene: .; CDR3 protein: CASSETGEGSPLHF; CDR3 DNA: TGTGCCAGCAGCGAGACGGGGGAGGGGTCACCCCTCCACTTT
clone size: .; V gene: TRBV5-5; J gene: TRBJ1-1; D gene: TRBD1; CDR3 protein: CASSAQGDTEAFF; CDR3 DNA: TGTGCCAGCAGCGCGCAGGGGGACACTGAAGCTTTCTTT